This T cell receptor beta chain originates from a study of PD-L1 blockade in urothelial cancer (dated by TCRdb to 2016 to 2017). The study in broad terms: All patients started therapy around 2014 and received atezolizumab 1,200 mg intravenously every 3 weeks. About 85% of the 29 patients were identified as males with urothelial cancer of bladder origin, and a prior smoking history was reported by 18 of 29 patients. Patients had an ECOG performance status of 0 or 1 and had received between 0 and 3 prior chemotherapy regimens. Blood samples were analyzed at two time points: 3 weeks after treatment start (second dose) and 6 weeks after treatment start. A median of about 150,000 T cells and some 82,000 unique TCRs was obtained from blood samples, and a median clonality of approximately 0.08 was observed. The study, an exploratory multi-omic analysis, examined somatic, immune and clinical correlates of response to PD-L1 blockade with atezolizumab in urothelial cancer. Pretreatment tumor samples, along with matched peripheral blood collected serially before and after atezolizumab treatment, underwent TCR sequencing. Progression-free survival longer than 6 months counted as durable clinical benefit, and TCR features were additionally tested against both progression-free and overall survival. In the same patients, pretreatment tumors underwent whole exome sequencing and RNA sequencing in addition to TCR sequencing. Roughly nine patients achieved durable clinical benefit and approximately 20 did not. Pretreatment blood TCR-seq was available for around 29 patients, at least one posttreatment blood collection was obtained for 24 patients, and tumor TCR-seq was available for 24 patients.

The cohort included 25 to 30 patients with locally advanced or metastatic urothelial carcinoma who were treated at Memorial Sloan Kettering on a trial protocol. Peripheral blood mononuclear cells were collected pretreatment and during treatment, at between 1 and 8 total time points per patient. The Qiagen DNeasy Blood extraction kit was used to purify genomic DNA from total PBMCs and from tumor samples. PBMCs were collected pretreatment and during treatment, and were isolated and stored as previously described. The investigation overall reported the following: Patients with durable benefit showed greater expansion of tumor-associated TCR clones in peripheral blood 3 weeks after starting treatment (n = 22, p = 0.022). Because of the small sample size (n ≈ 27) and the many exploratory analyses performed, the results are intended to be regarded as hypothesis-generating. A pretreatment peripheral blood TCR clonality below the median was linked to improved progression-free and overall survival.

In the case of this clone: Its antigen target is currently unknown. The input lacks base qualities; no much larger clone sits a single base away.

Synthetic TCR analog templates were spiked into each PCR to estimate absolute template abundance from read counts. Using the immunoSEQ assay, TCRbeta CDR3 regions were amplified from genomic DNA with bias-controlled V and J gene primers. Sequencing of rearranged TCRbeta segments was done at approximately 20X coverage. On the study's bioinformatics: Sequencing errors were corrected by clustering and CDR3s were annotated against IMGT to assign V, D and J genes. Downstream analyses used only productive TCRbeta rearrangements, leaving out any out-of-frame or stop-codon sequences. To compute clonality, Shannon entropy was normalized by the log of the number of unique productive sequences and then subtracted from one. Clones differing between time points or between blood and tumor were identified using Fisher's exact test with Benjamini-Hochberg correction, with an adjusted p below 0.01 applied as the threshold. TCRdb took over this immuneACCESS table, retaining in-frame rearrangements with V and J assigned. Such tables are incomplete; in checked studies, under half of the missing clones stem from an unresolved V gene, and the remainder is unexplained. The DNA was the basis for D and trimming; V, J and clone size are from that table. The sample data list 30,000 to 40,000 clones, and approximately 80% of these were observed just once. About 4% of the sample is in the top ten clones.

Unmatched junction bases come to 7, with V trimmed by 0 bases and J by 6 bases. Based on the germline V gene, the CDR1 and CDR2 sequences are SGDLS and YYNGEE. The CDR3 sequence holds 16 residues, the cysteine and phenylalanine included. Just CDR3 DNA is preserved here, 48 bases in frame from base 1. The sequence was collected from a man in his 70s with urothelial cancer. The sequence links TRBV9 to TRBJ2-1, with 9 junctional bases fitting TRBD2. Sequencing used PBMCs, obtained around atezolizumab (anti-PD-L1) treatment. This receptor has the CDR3 CASSVAGSGRPNEQFF. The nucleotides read TGTGCCAGCAGCGTAGCGGGGAGCGGGAGGCCCAATGAGCAGTTCTTC.